The present entry profiles one T cell receptor (beta chain) with its context. Its antigen is not identified. CDR1 is MNHEY, CDR2 SMNVEV, per germline (reference sequence). Trimming left V 5 bases short and J 6 bases short, with 17 bases between. This CDR3 comprises 15 residues. It was with random hexamers that 0.5 to 1 ug RNA was reverse transcribed. Across 54 Vbeta and 13 Jbeta, immunoSEQ multiplex PCR amplified TCR beta CDR3. TCRdb reanalysed the immunoSEQ multiplex PCR reads using MiXCR and keeps one entry per CDR3 protein. The profile covers around 56,000 distinct CDR3 sequences, with approximately 94% appearing a single time and 0.15% to 0.2% taken by the ten largest. The data derive from a study of CD8 T cells in Susac syndrome. The study's findings and limits: By the study's own acknowledgment, its TCR sequencing and HLA analysis included relatively few individuals.

TCR beta from blood CD8+ and CD4+ T cells was sequenced. The chain joins TRBV27 to TRBJ1-5; maybe TRBD1 (5 bases). Sequencing input: CD8+ T cells from PBMCs. The origin of this receptor is a human donor in good health. Here the CDR3 reads CASSRVGGKVQPQHF. The CDR3 DNA sequence: TGTGCCAGCAGTCGGGTTGGGGGGAAGGTTCAGCCCCAGCATTTT.